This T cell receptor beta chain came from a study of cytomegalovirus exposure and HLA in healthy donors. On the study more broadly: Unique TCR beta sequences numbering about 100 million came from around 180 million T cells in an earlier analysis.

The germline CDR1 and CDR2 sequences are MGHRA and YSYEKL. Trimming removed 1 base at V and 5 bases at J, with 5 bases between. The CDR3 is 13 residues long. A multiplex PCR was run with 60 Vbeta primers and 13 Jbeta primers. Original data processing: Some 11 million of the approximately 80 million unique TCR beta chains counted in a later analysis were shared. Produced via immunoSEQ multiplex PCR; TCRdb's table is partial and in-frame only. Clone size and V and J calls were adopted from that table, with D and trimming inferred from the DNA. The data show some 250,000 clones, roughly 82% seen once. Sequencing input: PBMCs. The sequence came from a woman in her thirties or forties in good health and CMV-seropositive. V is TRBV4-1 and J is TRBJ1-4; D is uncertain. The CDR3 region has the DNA TGCGCCAGCAGCCAAGGGGAGAATGAAAAACTGTTTTTT. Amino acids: CASSQGENEKLFF.